The 10 T cell receptor beta chains below come from one sample, sequenced in a study of vaccination effects on CD4 cells after COVID-19. No antigen has been identified for these receptors. TCRdb's table, derived via immunoSEQ multiplex PCR, lists solely in-frame clones and lacks some. The profile covers tens of thousands of clones, with around 69% appearing a single time and about 2.2% taken by the ten largest. Following culture for roughly 10 days, CD4+ T cells were isolated. Every participant took two doses of the BNT162b2 or mRNA-1273 vaccine. Material: CD4+ T cells from PBMCs cultured without peptide, obtained after COVID-19 vaccination. The receptors were gathered from a human donor who received a COVID-19 vaccine.

Only a few counts were recorded for this clone. The genes are TRBV30 and TRBJ1-1; 9 bases map to TRBD1. Germline CDR1 reads GTSNPN; CDR2 reads SVGIG (reference sequence). V shed 5 bases and J 4 bases; nucleotides not matched to a gene: 5. This CDR3 spans 13 amino acids. The CDR3 loop is CAWDRGGGTEAFF. For the CDR3, the DNA is TGTGCCTGGGACAGGGGGGGCGGCACTGAAGCTTTCTTT. The whole variable domain, filled in from reference TRBV30 and TRBJ1-1, reads SQTIHQWPATLVQPVGSPLSLECTVEGTSNPNLYWYRQAAGRGLQLLFYSVGIGQISSEVPQNLSASRPQDRQFILSSKKLLLSDSGFYLCAWDRGGGTEAFFGQGTRLTVV.

V usage is TRBV27 and J usage is TRBJ2-7; no reliable D call. This CDR3 region has 14 residues. V lost 5 bases and J lost 7, with 18 bases in between. CDR1 MNHEY and CDR2 SMNVEV come from the germline V gene (reference sequence). CDR3 nucleotides: TGTGCCAGCAGTAAAACATGGTCCGGACGTGAGCAGTACGTC. Protein sequence: CASSKTWSGREQYV.

The chain uses TRBV20-1 and TRBJ2-1, with TRBD2 matching 15 bases. Germline V gene sequence: CDR1 DFQATT, CDR2 SNEGSKA (reference sequence). This CDR3 contains 19 residues. V lost 3 bases and J lost 0; bases outside the gene matches: 9. CDR3 loop: CSASPGLAGGKSSYNEQFF. The CDR3 region has the DNA TGCAGTGCTAGTCCGGGACTAGCGGGGGGCAAGAGCTCCTACAATGAGCAGTTCTTC.

Concerning this clone itself: In the same sample, other DNA sequences code for this CDR3. V usage is TRBV29-1 and J usage is TRBJ2-5; TRBD1 aligns across 7 bases. Germline CDR1 SQVTM, CDR2 ANQGSEA. V dropped 4 bases and J dropped 5; count of bases not matched to a gene: 1. The CDR3 loop spans 11 amino acids. CDR3 DNA sequence: TGCAGCGTTGGCAGGGGGGAGACCCAGTACTTC. Translating it yields CSVGRGETQYF.

The genes are TRBV10-1 and TRBJ2-3; D possibly matches TRBD1 or TRBD2 (5 bases each). V lost 0 bases and J 5 bases, leaving 12 bases between the germline ends. In germline, CDR1 is WNHNN, CDR2 SYGVQD (reference sequence). This CDR3 has 15 residues. The CDR3: CASSESRGVGDTQYF. CDR3 nucleotides: TGCGCCAGCAGTGAGTCTCGAGGGGTTGGAGATACGCAGTATTTT.

The chain couples TRBV6-5 to TRBJ2-7; no definite D call. The germline V gene encodes CDR1 MNHEY and CDR2 SVGAGI. The CDR3 sequence is 13 residues long. V was pared by 5 bases and J by 2 bases, with 10 bases between. The CDR3 nucleotides read TGTGCCAGCAGTAAGGATCAGACCTACGAGCAGTACGTC. As protein: CASSKDQTYEQYV.

The chain has TRBV24-1 and TRBJ2-2; the D call may be TRBD1 or TRBD2 (6 bases each). CDR3 length: 13 amino acids. Germline CDR1 KGHDR, CDR2 SFDVKD. V was cut by 4 bases and J by 6 bases, with 8 bases left in between. The CDR3 DNA is TGTGCCACCAGTGAGAGGGGGGCCGGGGAGCTGTTTTTT. It is translated as CATSERGAGELFF.

The chain recombines TRBV4-1 with TRBJ2-2; 8 bases map to TRBD1. V lost 8 bases to trimming and J lost 7 bases; unmatched junction nucleotides: 9. This CDR3 contains 14 residues. CDR1 MGHRA and CDR2 YSYEKL come from the germline V gene. The CDR3 sequence is CASFSGQGIGELFF. In DNA, the CDR3 is TGCGCCAGCTTCTCCGGACAGGGAATCGGGGAGCTGTTTTTT.

The chain uses TRBV5-1 and TRBJ2-2; D uncertain. Per germline, CDR1 SGHRS and CDR2 YFSETQ. The CDR3 consists of 15 residues. V lost 1 base and J lost 3, with 10 bases in between. CDR3 DNA: TGCGCCAGCAGCTTGCTTAACTACGACACCGGGGAGCTGTTTTTT. It is translated as CASSLLNYDTGELFF. Drawing the rest from reference TRBV5-1 and TRBJ2-2, the complete variable domain is KAGVTQTPRYLIKTRGQQVTLSCSPISGHRSVSWYQQTPGQGLQFLFEYFSETQRNKGNFPGRFSGRQFSNSRSEMNVSTLELGDSALYLCASSLLNYDTGELFFGEGSRLTVL.

This clone showed up just a few times. This chain links TRBV11-1 with TRBJ1-1; D is perhaps TRBD1 (6 bases). CDR1 is SGHAT, CDR2 FQDESV, per germline (reference sequence). The V and J ends lost 5 bases and 8 bases respectively, with 12 bases between them. This CDR3 has 12 amino acids. The CDR3 is CASSPGAGEAFF. The DNA of the CDR3 is TGTGCCAGCAGCCCGGGGGCAGGAGAAGCTTTCTTT.